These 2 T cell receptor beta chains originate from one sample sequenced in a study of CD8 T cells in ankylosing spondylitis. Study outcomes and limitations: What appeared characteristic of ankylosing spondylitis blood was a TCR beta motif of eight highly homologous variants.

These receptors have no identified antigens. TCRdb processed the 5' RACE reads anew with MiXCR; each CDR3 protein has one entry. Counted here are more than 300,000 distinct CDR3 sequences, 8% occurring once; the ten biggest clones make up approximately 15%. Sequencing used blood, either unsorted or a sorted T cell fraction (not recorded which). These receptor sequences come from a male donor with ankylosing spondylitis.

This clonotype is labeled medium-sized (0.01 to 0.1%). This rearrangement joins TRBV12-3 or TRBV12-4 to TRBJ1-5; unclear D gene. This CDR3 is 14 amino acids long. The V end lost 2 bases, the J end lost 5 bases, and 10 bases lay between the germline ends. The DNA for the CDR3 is TGTGCCAGCAGTTTAACAGAGACCTATCAGCCCCAGCATTTT. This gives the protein CASSLTETYQPQHF.

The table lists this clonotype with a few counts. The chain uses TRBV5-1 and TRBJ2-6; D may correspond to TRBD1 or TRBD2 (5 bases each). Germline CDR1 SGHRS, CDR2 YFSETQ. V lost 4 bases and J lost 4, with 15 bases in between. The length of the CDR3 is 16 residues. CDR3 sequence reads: CASSTSGTPGANVLTF. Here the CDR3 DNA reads TGCGCCAGCAGCACGTCCGGGACCCCAGGGGCCAACGTCCTGACTTTC.